A selection of T cell receptor beta chains follows, all from one sample in a study of T cell responses to AZD1222 COVID-19 vaccine. Some clones are missing from TCRdb's copy, which holds only in-frame ones; the method was immunoSEQ multiplex PCR. Of over 70,000 clones listed, over 85% are singletons. The sequencing here drew on peripheral blood, taken 28 days after the second AZD1222 dose. These receptors all stem from an adult who received the AZD1222 COVID-19 vaccine. Both conserved end residues are part of each CDR3. D genes are given only for firm matches. Some rows mark clone size as missing; the rest say once, few, many or name a class of expanded clone.

size | J | D | V | length | CDR3
- | TRBJ1-1 | TRBD1 | TRBV4-1 | 15 | CASSHSRTGWTEAFF
- | TRBJ2-1 | - | TRBV5-3 | 15 | CARSFGLRSYNEQFF
- | TRBJ2-3 | TRBD1 | TRBV28 | 16 | CASSFGHGTASDTQYF
- | TRBJ2-7 | - | TRBV18 | 15 | CASSPEKGAGYEQYF
- | TRBJ1-5 | - | TRBV11-2 | 16 | CASSLESGMGNQPQHF
- | TRBJ1-3 | - | TRBV12-5 | 13 | CASDSNSGNTIYF
few | TRBJ1-1 | TRBD1 | TRBV3-1/TRBV3-2 | 18 | CASSQETGKLTMNTEAFF
once | TRBJ2-3 | - | TRBV29-1 | 13 | CSVERPSTDTQYF
- | TRBJ1-5 | - | TRBV3-1/TRBV3-2 | 15 | CASSQDRGFDQPQHF
- | TRBJ1-1 | - | TRBV1 | 19 | CTSSQDRGFRLEKNTEAFF
once | TRBJ1-4 | TRBD1 | TRBV6-6 | 17 | CASSRTGRSSINEKLFF
- | TRBJ1-2 | - | TRBV5-1 | 14 | CASSPTTDNYGYTF
- | TRBJ2-1 | - | TRBV24-1 | 15 | CATSHRDAMYNEQFF
- | TRBJ1-1 | - | TRBV30 | 9 | CAELPEAFF
- | TRBJ1-6 | - | TRBV6-5 | 13 | CASMDSYNSPLHF
- | TRBJ2-3 | TRBD2 | TRBV12-5 | 15 | CASVFSGGGTDTQYF
- | TRBJ1-2 | - | TRBV19 | 15 | CASSIAGAADYGYTF
- | TRBJ2-3 | TRBD1 | TRBV7-9 | 15 | CASSPRDRPPDTQYF
- | TRBJ2-1 | - | TRBV5-1 | 15 | CASSLSQGSYNEQFF
once | TRBJ2-2 | TRBD2 | TRBV7-2 | 16 | CASSLGSGGYSGELFF
- | TRBJ2-7 | - | TRBV27 | 11 | CASSYGYEQYF
once | TRBJ2-7 | - | TRBV29-1 | 13 | CSVTGARSYEQYF
- | TRBJ1-2 | - | TRBV28 | 14 | CASSPTRTDYGYTF
once | TRBJ2-2 | TRBD2 | TRBV28 | 18 | CASSYPFLAGTYTGELFF
- | TRBJ1-5 | - | TRBV6-5 | 14 | CASSRPTGTQPQHF
few | TRBJ2-7 | - | TRBV25-1 | 15 | CASSGRDTYSYEQYF
- | TRBJ2-2 | - | TRBV20-1 | 11 | CSGANAGELFF
few | TRBJ1-1 | TRBD1 | TRBV7-3 | 15 | CASSQRGGQGAEAFF
- | TRBJ2-5 | - | TRBV28 | 15 | CASSLAGAGQETQYF
- | TRBJ2-7 | TRBD1 | TRBV5-6 | 13 | CASATGRSYEQYF
- | TRBJ1-5 | - | TRBV4-1 | 12 | CASSQEGGPEHF
- | TRBJ1-2 | TRBD1 | TRBV7-3 | 15 | CASSLTPGGAGGYTF
- | TRBJ1-2 | - | TRBV6-5 | 13 | CASIAGAYYGYTF
- | TRBJ2-1 | TRBD2 | TRBV24-1 | 15 | CATSDSSGGVDEQFF
- | TRBJ2-4 | TRBD1 | TRBV6-5 | 15 | CASSPADRGRNIQYF
- | TRBJ1-5 | TRBD1 | TRBV27 | 19 | CASSPAAGTGRYSNQPQHF
- | TRBJ1-4 | - | TRBV15 | 15 | CATSRDYSANEKLFF
- | TRBJ2-7 | - | TRBV7-2 | 13 | CASSSSPTYEQYF
- | TRBJ1-3 | - | TRBV15 | 15 | CATSRDGASGNTIYF
- | TRBJ2-7 | - | TRBV5-1 | 14 | CASSPGQGAYEQYF
- | TRBJ2-5 | - | TRBV5-1 | 16 | CASSLAPGGGQETQYF
- | TRBJ1-2 | - | TRBV19 | 13 | CARRDACYYGYTF
- | TRBJ2-3 | - | TRBV4-1 | 15 | CASSSPNGGTDTQYF
few | TRBJ2-7 | TRBD1 | TRBV4-3 | 16 | CASSQGLQGYSYEQYF
few | TRBJ1-4 | TRBD1 | TRBV19 | 15 | CASSMGTADNEKLFF
- | TRBJ2-5 | - | TRBV5-5 | 15 | CASSSIGVLAETQYF
- | TRBJ1-2 | TRBD1 | TRBV5-1 | 17 | CASTPTGRDGGANGYTF
- | TRBJ1-1 | - | TRBV6-4 | 15 | CASTWAGARNTEAFF
- | TRBJ2-5 | TRBD2 | TRBV27 | 15 | CASSASGGAAETQYF
- | TRBJ1-6 | - | TRBV4-3 | 18 | CASSQGQGHTDYNSPLHF
- | TRBJ1-2 | - | TRBV5-6 | 15 | CASSLPEDGLYGYTF
- | TRBJ1-1 | - | TRBV29-1 | 13 | CSVGVRADTEAFF
- | TRBJ2-6 | - | TRBV6-5 | 16 | CASSYPTGSGANVLTF
- | TRBJ1-5 | - | TRBV12-5 | 15 | CASGFGQGGNQPQHF
- | TRBJ1-1 | - | TRBV19 | 15 | CASSIGRRKNTEAFF
- | TRBJ1-4 | - | TRBV28 | 14 | CASSFPGAGEKLFF
- | TRBJ1-1 | - | TRBV30 | 11 | CAWGRDIEAFF
- | TRBJ2-7 | - | TRBV9 | 15 | CASSVGSAGTYEQYF